The source of this T cell receptor (beta chain) is a study of blood T cell repertoires in COVID-19. Whole-study context: The study drew acute and convalescent COVID-19 samples from the United States, Italy and Spain. Nucleic acid was either cDNA or gDNA, and it came from T cells, B-cell-depleted T cells, or PBMCs.

Profiling relied on immunoSEQ multiplex PCR, and the TCRdb table lists in-frame clones only, not all of them. The table includes roughly 250,000 clones, 75% to 90% detected once. Self-reported history from a screening survey and questionnaire set each donor's cohort. CDR3 length: 16 residues. Per the germline V gene, CDR1 is LGHDT and CDR2 is YNNKEL (reference sequence). J gave up 8 bases and V 4 bases, and 11 bases lay outside the gene matches. The J gene is TRBJ2-1, the V gene TRBV3-1 (or the pseudogene TRBV3-2); 10 bases align to TRBD2. The specimen sequenced was PBMCs or T cells enriched from blood (not recorded which). This clonotype originated in a woman aged 40 to 50 with acute COVID-19. This CDR3 reads CASSPIAGGASYEQFF. DNA of the CDR3: TGTGCCAGCAGCCCGATAGCGGGAGGCGCCTCCTATGAGCAGTTCTTC.